This T cell receptor beta chain was identified in a study of molecular identifiers for immune sequencing clone quantification. The wider study: In the replicates, RNA derived from approximately 20,000 or 100,000 naive CD8 cells was divided into five parts, and four were sequenced.

Details on this clonotype: A much larger clone lies one base from this, so it may be a read error.

TCRdb re-analysed the PCR reads in MiXCR, keeping a single row per CDR3 protein. The repertoire holds 350,000 or so distinct CDR3 sequences, with about a fifth as singletons. Sample: naive CD8+ T cells from blood, with Jurkat cell RNA spiked in. Subset given: FACS-sorted CD8+CD4-CCR7+CD45RA+ naive T cells. The sequence was collected from a human donor in good health. Some libraries in this study had Jurkat cell RNA spiked in.

The CDR3 bases are TGCGCCAGCAGCCAAGAGAGATATGCAACTAATGGAAAACTGTTTTTT. The encoded protein is CASSQERYATNGKLFF. This rearrangement joins TRBV4-1 to TRBJ1-4; no clear D. The CDR3 is 16 residues long. The germline V gene has CDR1 MGHRA and CDR2 YSYEKL.